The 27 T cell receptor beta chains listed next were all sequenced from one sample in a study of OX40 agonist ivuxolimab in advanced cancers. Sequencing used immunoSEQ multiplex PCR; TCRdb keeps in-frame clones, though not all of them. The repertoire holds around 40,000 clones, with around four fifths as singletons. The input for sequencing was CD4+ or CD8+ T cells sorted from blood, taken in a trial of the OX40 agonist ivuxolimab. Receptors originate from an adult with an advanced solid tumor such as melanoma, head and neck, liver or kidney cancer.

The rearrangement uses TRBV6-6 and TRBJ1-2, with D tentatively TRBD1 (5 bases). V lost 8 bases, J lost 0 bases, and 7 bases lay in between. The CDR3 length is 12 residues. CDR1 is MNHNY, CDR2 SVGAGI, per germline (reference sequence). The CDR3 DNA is TGTGCCAGCGGGACCCCTAACTATGGCTACACCTTC. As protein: CASGTPNYGYTF.

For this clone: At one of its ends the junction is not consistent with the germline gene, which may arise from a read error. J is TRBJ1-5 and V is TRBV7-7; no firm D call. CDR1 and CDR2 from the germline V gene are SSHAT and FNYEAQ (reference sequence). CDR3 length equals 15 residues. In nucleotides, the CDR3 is TGTGCTAGCAGCTTAGAAGTTTGCTTCCCTCAGCCCCAGCATTTT. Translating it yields CASSLEVCFPQPQHF.

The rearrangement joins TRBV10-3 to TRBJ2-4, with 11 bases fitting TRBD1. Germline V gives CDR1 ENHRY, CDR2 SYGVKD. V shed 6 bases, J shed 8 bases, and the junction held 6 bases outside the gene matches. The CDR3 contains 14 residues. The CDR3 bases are TGTGCCATCAGGTCCGGGACAGGGGGGTACATTCAGTACTTC. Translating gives CAIRSGTGGYIQYF.

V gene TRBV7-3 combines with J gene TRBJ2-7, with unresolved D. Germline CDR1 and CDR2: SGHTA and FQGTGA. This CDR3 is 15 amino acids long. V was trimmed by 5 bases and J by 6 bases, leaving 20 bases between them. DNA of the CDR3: TGTGCCAGCAGCCCCCAACCTCTAGGAGCTGGCGAGCAGTACTTC. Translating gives CASSPQPLGAGEQYF. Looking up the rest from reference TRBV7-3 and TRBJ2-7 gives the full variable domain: GAGVSQTPSNKVTEKGKYVELRCDPISGHTALYWYRQSLGQGPEFLIYFQGTGAADDSGLPNDRFFAVRPEGSVSTLKIQRTERGDSAVYLCASSPQPLGAGEQYFGPGTRLTVT.

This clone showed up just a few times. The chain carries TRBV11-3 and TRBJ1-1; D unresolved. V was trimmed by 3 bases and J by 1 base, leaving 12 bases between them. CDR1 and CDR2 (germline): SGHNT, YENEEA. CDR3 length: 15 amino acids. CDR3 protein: CASSFRLRQNTEAFF. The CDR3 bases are TGTGCCAGCAGCTTTAGACTAAGGCAGAACACTGAAGCTTTCTTT.

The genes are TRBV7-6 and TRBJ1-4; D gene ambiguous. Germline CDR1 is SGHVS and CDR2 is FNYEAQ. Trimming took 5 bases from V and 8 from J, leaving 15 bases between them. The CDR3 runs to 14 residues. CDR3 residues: CASSPLGEWEKLFF. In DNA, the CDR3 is TGTGCCAGCAGCCCCCTTGGGGAGTGGGAAAAACTGTTTTTT. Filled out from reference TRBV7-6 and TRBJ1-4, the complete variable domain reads GAGVSQSPRYKVTKRGQDVALRCDPISGHVSLYWYRQALGQGPEFLTYFNYEAQQDKSGLPNDRFSAERPEGSISTLTIQRTEQRDSAMYRCASSPLGEWEKLFFGSGTQLSVL.

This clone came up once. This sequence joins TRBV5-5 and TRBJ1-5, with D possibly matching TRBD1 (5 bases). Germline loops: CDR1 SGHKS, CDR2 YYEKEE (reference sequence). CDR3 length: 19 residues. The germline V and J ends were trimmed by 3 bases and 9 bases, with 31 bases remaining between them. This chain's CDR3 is CASSSVVIGGRDTGRPQHF. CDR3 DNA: TGTGCCAGCAGCTCGGTGGTAATTGGTGGCAGGGATACTGGACGGCCCCAGCATTTT.

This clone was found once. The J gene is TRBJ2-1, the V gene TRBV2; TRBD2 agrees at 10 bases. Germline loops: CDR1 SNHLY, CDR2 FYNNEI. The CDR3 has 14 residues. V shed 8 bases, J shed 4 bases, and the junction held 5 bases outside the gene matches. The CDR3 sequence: CASRSGGGYNEQFF. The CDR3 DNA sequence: TGTGCCAGCCGGAGCGGGGGGGGGTACAATGAGCAGTTCTTC.

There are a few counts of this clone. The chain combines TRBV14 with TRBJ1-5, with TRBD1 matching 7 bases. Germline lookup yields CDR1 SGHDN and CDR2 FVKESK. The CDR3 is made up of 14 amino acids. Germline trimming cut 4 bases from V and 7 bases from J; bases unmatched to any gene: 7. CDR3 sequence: CASSPRQGRQPQHF. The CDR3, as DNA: TGTGCCAGCAGCCCCCGACAGGGAAGGCAGCCCCAGCATTTT.

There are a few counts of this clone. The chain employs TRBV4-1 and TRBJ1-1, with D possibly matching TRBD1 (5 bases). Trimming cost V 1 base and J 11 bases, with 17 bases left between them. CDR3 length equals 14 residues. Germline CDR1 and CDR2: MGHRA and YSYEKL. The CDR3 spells CASSQVAGFESAFF. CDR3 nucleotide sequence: TGCGCCAGCAGCCAAGTGGCAGGGTTTGAGTCGGCTTTCTTT.

The CDR3 sequence: CASIKREFGDEQFF. Here the CDR3 DNA reads TGTGCCAGCATAAAGCGGGAGTTCGGCGATGAGCAGTTCTTC. The V call is TRBV5-6, the J call TRBJ2-1, with 8 bases matching TRBD2. Germline V gene data show CDR1 as SGHDT and CDR2 as YYEEEE. There are 14 residues in the CDR3. V dropped 6 bases and J dropped 8; count of bases not matched to a gene: 10.

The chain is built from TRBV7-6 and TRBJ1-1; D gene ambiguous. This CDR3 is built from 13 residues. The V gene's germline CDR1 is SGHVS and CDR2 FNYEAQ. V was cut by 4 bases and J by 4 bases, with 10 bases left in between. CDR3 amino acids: CASSSTYGTEAFF. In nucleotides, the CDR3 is TGTGCCAGCAGCTCCACATATGGCACTGAAGCTTTCTTT.

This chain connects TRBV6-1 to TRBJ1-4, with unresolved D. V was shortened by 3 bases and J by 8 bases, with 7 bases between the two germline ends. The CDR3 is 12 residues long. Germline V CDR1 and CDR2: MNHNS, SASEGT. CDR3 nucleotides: TGTGCCAGCAGTGAGGACCTCGAAAAACTGTTTTTT. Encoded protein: CASSEDLEKLFF.

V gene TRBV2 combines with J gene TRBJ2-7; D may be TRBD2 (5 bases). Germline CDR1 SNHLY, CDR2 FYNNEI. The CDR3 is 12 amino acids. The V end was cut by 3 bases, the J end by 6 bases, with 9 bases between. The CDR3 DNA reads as TGTGCCAGCAGTGATATCCGGGGCGAGCAGTACTTC. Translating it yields CASSDIRGEQYF.

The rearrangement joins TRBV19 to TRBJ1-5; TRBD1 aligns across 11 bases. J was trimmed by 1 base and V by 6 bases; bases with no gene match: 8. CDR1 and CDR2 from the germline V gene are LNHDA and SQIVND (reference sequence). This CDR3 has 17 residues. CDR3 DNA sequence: TGTGCCAGTAGAATGGACAGGGGGCGAGGAAGCAATCAGCCCCAGCATTTT. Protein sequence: CASRMDRGRGSNQPQHF.

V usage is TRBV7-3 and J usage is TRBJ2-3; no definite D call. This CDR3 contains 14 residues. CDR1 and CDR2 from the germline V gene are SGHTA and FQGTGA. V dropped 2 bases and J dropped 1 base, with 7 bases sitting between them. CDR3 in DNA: TGTGCCAGCAGCTTAGTAGGTGGCACAGATACGCAGTATTTT. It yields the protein CASSLVGGTDTQYF.

CDR3 in amino acids: CASSQGQGMEYF. The CDR3 nucleotides read TGTGCCAGCAGCCAAGGACAGGGGATGGAGTACTTC. The chain carries TRBV11-3 and TRBJ2-7; 9 bases agree with TRBD1. V lost 5 bases to trimming and J lost 11 bases; unmatched junction nucleotides: 7. CDR3 size: 12 residues. Germline V gene lookup returns CDR1 SGHNT and CDR2 YENEEA. The whole variable domain, filled in from reference TRBV11-3 and TRBJ2-7, reads EAGVVQSPRYKIIEKKQPVAFWCNPISGHNTLYWYLQNLGQGPELLIRYENEEAVDDSQLPKDRFSAERLKGVDSTLKIQPAELGDSAVYLCASSQGQGMEYFGPGTRLTVT.

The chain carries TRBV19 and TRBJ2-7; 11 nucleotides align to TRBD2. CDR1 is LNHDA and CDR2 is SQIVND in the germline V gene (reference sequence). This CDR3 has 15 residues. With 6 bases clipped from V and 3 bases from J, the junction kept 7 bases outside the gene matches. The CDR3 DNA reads TGTGCCAGTAGCCGTAGACTAGCGGGGTACTACGAGCAGTACTTC. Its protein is CASSRRLAGYYEQYF.

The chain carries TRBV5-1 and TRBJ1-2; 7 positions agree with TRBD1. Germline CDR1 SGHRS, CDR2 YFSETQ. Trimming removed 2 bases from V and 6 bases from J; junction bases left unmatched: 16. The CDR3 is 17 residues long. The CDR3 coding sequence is TGCGCCAGCAGCTTCCCGGGACAGCCAGGTCTGGGCGATGGCTACACCTTC. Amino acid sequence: CASSFPGQPGLGDGYTF.

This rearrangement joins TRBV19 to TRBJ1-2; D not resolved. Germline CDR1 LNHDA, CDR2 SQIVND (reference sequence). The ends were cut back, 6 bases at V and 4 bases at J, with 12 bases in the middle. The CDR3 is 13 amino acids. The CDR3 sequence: CASSMLEGYGYTF. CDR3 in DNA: TGTGCCAGTAGCATGCTGGAAGGCTATGGCTACACCTTC.

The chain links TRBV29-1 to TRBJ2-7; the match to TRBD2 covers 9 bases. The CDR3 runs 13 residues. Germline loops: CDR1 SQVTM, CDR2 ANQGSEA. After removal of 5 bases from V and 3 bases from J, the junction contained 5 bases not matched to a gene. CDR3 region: CSVLTSGSYEQYF. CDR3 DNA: TGCAGCGTTTTGACTAGCGGTAGCTACGAGCAGTACTTC.

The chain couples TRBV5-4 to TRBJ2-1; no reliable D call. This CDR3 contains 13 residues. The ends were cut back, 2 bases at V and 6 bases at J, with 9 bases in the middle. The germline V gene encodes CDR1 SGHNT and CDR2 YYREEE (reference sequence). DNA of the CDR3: TGTGCCAGCAGCTTTGCACCCCTCAATGAGCAGTTCTTC. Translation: CASSFAPLNEQFF.

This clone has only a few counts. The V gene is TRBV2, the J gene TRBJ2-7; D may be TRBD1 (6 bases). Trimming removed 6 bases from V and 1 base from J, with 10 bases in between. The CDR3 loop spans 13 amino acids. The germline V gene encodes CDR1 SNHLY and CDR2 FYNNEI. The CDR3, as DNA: TGTGCCAGCAGGATACAGGGATCCTACGAGCAGTACTTC. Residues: CASRIQGSYEQYF.

CDR3 coding DNA: TGTGCCAGCAGCTTAGAAGGAACTCTAGGCTACACCTTC. It codes for CASSLEGTLGYTF. V is TRBV7-2 and J is TRBJ1-2, with D hard to call. Trimming left V 1 base short and J 8 bases short, with 11 bases between. Germline V gene data show CDR1 as SGHTA and CDR2 as FQGNSA. The CDR3 is 13 amino acids. Full variable domain (missing parts from reference TRBV7-2 and TRBJ1-2): GAGVSQSPSNKVTEKGKDVELRCDPISGHTALYWYRQSLGQGLEFLIYFQGNSAPDKSGLPSDRFSAERTGGSVSTLTIQRTQQEDSAVYLCASSLEGTLGYTFGSGTRLTVV.

Here the CDR3 DNA reads TGTGCCAGCAGCTACAGGGGGATTGGAAACACCATATATTTT. Protein sequence: CASSYRGIGNTIYF. The gene calls are TRBV5-4 and TRBJ1-3, with 8 nucleotides matching TRBD1. This CDR3 spans 14 amino acids. Germline assignment: CDR1 SGHNT and CDR2 YYREEE (reference sequence). The J segment lost 3 bases and the V segment lost 3 bases, leaving 2 bases of the junction unmatched.

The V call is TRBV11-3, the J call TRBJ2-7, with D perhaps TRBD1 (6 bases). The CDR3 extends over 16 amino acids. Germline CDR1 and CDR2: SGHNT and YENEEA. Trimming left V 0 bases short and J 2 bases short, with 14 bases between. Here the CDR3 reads CASSLDSGRGTYEQYF. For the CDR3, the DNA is TGTGCCAGCAGCTTAGACAGCGGCAGGGGCACCTACGAGCAGTACTTC.

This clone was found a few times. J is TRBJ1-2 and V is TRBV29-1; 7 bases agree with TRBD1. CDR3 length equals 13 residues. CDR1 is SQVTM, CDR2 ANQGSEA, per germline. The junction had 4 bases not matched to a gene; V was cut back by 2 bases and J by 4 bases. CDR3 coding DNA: TGCAGCGTTGAAAGGAACAGGGGCTATGGCTACACCTTC. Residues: CSVERNRGYGYTF.